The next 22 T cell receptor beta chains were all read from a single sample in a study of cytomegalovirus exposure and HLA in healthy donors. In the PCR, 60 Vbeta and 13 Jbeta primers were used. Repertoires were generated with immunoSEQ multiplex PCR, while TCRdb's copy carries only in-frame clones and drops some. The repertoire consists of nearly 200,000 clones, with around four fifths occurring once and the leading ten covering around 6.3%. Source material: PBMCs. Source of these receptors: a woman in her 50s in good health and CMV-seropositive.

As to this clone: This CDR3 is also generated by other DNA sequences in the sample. The chain's CDR3 is CASSGQGTYEQYF. CDR3 nucleotides: TGTGCCAGCAGTGGGCAGGGGACCTACGAGCAGTACTTC. This chain connects TRBV2 to TRBJ2-7; weak D call: TRBD1 (6 bases). This CDR3 is built from 13 residues. The ends were cut back, 4 bases at V and 2 bases at J, with 9 bases in the middle. Germline assignment: CDR1 SNHLY and CDR2 FYNNEI.

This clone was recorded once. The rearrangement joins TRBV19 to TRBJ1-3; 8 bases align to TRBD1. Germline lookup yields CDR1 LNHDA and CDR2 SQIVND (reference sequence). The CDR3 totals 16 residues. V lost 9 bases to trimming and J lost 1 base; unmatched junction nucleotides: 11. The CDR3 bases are TGTGCCAGCACGAAGGACAGGGTGAGGTCTGGAAACACCATATATTTT. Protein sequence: CASTKDRVRSGNTIYF.

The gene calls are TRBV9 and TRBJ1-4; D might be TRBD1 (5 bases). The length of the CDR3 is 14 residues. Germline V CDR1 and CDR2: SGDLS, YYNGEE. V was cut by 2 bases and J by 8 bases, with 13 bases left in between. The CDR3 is CASSVAGRGEKLFF. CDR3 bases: TGTGCCAGCAGCGTGGCAGGGAGGGGCGAAAAACTGTTTTTT.

CDR3 DNA: TGTGCCAGCAGTGAATTTGTTAGCGGCACAGATACGCAGTATTTT. Protein: CASSEFVSGTDTQYF. The chain combines TRBV2 with TRBJ2-3; tentative D call: TRBD2 (5 bases). Trimming removed 2 bases from V and 1 base from J, with 10 bases in between. In germline, CDR1 is SNHLY, CDR2 FYNNEI. This CDR3 is built from 15 residues. The variable domain in full, with the rest retrieved from reference TRBV2 and TRBJ2-3, is EPEVTQTPSHQVTQMGQEVILRCVPISNHLYFYWYRQILGQKVEFLVSFYNNEISEKSEIFDDQFSVERPDGSNFTLKIRSTKLEDSAMYFCASSEFVSGTDTQYFGPGTRLTVL.

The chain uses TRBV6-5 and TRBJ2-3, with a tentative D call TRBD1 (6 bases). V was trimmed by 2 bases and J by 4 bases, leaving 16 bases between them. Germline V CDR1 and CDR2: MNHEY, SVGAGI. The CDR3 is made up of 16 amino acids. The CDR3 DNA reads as TGTGCCAGCAGTTACGTTTCAGGGGTTGGGTCAGATACGCAGTATTTT. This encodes CASSYVSGVGSDTQYF.

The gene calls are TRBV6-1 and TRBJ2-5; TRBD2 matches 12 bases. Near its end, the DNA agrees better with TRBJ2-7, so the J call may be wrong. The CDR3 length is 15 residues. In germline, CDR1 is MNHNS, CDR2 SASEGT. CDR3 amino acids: CASRTGLAGGAEQYF. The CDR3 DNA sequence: TGTGCCAGCAGAACCGGCCTAGCGGGAGGGGCCGAGCAGTACTTC.

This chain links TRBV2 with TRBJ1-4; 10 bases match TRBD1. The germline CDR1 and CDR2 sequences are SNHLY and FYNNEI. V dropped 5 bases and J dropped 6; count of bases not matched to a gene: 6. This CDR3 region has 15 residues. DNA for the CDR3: TGTGCCAGCAGTTCCCCCGGGACAGGGGATGAAAAACTGTTTTTT. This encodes CASSSPGTGDEKLFF.

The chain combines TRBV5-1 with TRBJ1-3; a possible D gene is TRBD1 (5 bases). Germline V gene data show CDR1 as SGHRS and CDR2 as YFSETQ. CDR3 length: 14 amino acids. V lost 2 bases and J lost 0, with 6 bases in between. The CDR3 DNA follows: TGCGCCAGCAGCTTCGGGGGCTCTGGAAACACCATATATTTT. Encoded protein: CASSFGGSGNTIYF.

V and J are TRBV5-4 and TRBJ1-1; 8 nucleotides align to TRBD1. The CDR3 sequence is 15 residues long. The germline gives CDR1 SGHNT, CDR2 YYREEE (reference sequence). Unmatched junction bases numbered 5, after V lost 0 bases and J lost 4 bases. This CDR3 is CASSLGDRGSTEAFF. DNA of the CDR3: TGTGCCAGCAGCTTGGGCGACAGGGGAAGCACTGAAGCTTTCTTT. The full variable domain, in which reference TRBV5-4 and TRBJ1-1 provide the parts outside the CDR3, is ETGVTQSPTHLIKTRGQQVTLRCSSQSGHNTVSWYQQALGQGPQFIFQYYREEENGRGNFPPRFSGLQFPNYSSELNVNALELDDSALYLCASSLGDRGSTEAFFGQGTRLTVV.

The CDR3 region has the DNA TGTGCCAGCAGCCAAGCGGACTCTGGCACAGATACGCAGTATTTT. It codes for CASSQADSGTDTQYF. This sequence joins TRBV4-2 and TRBJ2-3; weak D call: TRBD2 (5 bases). V lost 1 base, J lost 1 base, and 9 bases lay in between. In germline, CDR1 is LGHNA, CDR2 YNFKEQ. This CDR3 region has 15 residues.

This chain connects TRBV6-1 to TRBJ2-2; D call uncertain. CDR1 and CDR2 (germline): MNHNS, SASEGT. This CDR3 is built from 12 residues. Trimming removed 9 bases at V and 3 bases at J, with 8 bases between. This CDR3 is CASRDYTGELFF. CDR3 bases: TGTGCCAGTAGAGACTACACCGGGGAGCTGTTTTTT.

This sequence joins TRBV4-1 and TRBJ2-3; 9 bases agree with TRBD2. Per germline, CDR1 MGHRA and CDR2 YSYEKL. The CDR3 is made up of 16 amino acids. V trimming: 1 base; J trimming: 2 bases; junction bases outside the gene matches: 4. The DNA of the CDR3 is TGCGCCAGCAGCCAAGCTCTAGCGGGGACCACAGATACGCAGTATTTT. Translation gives CASSQALAGTTDTQYF.

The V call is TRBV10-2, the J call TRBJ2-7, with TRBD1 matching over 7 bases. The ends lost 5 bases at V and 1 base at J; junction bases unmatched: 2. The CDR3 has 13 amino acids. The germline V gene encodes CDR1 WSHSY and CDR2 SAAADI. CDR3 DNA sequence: TGCGCCAGCAGTCGGGACAGTTCCTACGAGCAGTACTTC. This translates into CASSRDSSYEQYF.

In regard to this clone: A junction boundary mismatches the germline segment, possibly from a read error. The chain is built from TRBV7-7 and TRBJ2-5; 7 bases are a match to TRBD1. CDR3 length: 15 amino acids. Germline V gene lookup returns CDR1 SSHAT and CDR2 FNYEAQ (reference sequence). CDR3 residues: CASSARQGLEETQYF. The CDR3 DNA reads TGTGCTAGCAGCGCCCGACAGGGATTGGAAGAGACCCAGTACTTC.

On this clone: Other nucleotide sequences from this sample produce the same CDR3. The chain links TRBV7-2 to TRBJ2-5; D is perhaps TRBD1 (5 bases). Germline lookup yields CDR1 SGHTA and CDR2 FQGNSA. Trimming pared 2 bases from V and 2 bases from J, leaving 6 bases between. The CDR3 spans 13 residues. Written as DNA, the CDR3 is TGTGCCAGCAGCTTACGACAGCAAGAGACCCAGTACTTC. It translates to CASSLRQQETQYF.

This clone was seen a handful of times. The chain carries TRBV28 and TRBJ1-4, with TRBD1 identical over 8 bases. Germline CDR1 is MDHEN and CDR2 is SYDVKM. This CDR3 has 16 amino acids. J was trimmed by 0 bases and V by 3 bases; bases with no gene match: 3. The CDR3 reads CASSFTGGATNEKLFF. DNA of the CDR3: TGTGCCAGCAGTTTCACAGGGGGAGCAACTAATGAAAAACTGTTTTTT.

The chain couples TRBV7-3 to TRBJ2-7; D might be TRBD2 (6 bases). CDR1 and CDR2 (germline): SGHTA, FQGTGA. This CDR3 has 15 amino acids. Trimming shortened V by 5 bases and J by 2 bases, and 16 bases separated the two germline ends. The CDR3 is CASSRIAGSPYEQYF. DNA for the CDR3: TGTGCCAGCAGCCGAATCGCGGGATCCCCCTACGAGCAGTACTTC.

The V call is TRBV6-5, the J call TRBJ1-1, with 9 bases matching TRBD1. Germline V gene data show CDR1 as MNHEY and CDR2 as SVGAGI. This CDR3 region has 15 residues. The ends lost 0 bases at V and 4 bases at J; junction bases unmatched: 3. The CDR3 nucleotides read TGTGCCAGCAGTTACTCGGAGACAGGGGGCACTGAAGCTTTCTTT. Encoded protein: CASSYSETGGTEAFF.

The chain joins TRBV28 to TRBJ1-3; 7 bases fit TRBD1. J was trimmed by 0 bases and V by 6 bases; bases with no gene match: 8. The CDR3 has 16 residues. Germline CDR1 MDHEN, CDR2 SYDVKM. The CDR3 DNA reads TGTGCCAGCAGCCAACCGGGACAGAACTCTGGAAACACCATATATTTT. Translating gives CASSQPGQNSGNTIYF. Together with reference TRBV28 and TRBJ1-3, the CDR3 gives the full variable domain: DVKVTQSSRYLVKRTGEKVFLECVQDMDHENMFWYRQDPGLGLRLIYFSYDVKMKEKGDIPEGYSVSREKKERFSLILESASTNQTSMYLCASSQPGQNSGNTIYFGEGSWLTVV.

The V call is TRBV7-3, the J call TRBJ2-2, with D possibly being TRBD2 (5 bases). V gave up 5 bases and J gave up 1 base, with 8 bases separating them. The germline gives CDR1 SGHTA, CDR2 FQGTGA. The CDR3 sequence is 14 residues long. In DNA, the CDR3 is TGTGCCAGCAGCACCAGCGGGAACACCGGGGAGCTGTTTTTT. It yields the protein CASSTSGNTGELFF.

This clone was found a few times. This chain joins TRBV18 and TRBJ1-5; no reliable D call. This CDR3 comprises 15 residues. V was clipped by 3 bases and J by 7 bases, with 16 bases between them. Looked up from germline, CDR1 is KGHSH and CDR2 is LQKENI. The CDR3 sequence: CASSPPGGRAQPQHF. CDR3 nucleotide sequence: TGTGCCAGCTCACCCCCCGGTGGGAGGGCGCAGCCCCAGCATTTT.

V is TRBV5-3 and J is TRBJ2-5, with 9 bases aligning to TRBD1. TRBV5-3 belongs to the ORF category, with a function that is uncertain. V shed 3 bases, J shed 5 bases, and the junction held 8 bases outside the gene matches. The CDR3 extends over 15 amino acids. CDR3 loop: CARSSQQGARETQYF. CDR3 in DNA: TGTGCCAGAAGCTCTCAACAGGGGGCGAGGGAGACCCAGTACTTC.